The rows below give T cell receptor beta chains drawn from one sample of a study of CD8+CD57+ T cells in acquired aplastic anemia. TCRdb analysed the reads with MiXCR anew, one entry per CDR3 protein. The sample carries around 180,000 distinct CDR3 sequences, about half recorded once. Sequenced sample: sorted CD4+, CD8+, or CD8+CD57+ T cells (not recorded which) from PBMCs. The receptors stem from a human donor with aplastic anemia. Both conserved end residues are part of each CDR3. Fields, in order: clone size, V gene, J gene, D gene, CDR3 protein, CDR3 DNA. A D gene is named only where the DNA matches it firmly. Part of the rows lack a size; the others show once, few, many or a class for expanded clones.

>many|TRBV5-1|TRBJ1-6|-
CASSPGQGYSPLHF
TGCGCCAGCAGCCCCGGGCAGGGTTATTCACCCCTCCACTTT
>many|TRBV20-1|TRBJ1-5|TRBD1
CSARTGNQPQHF
TGCAGTGCACGGACAGGAAATCAGCCCCAGCATTTT
>-|TRBV3-1|TRBJ1-2|-
CASSQAARGYTF
TGTGCCAGCAGCCAAGCGGCTCGGGGCTACACCTTC
>-|TRBV10-3|TRBJ2-7|-
CAICESIGLSYEQYF
TGTGCCATCTGTGAGTCGATCGGACTCTCCTACGAGCAGTACTTC
>-|TRBV11-3|TRBJ2-1|TRBD2
CASSRTSGGASYNEQFF
TGTGCCAGCAGCAGGACTAGCGGGGGGGCCTCCTACAATGAGCAGTTCTTC
>once|TRBV9|TRBJ1-3|-
CASSVGGRAGGNTIYF
TGTGCCAGCAGCGTAGGAGGCAGGGCTGGTGGAAACACCATATATTTT
>-|TRBV11-1|TRBJ1-5|TRBD1
CASSSTTGDGNQPQHF
TGTGCCAGCAGCTCGACGACAGGGGACGGCAATCAGCCCCAGCACTTT
>many|TRBV2|TRBJ1-1|-
CASDRENTEAFF
TGTGCCAGCGATCGGGAGAACACTGAAGCTTTCTTT
>many|TRBV29-1|TRBJ2-7|-
CSVGGTYEQYF
TGCAGCGTAGGGGGTACCTACGAGCAGTACTTC
>medium-sized|TRBV15|TRBJ1-2|TRBD1
CATSSEQGWRGYTF
TGTGCCACCAGCAGTGAACAGGGGTGGCGGGGCTACACCTTC
>-|TRBV24-1|TRBJ2-7|TRBD2
CATGLAGEYVQYF
TGTGCCACCGGACTAGCGGGAGAATATGTGCAGTACTTC
>few|TRBV15|TRBJ1-6|-
CATSRYPIRGWNSPLHF
TGTGCCACCAGCCGCTACCCCATCAGGGGTTGGAATTCACCCCTCCACTTT
>-|TRBV2|TRBJ2-2|-
CARGSGAYTGELFF
TGTGCTAGGGGTAGCGGAGCTTACACCGGGGAGCTGTTTTTT
>-|TRBV2|TRBJ1-2|-
CASKDGGRNYGYTF
TGTGCCAGCAAGGATGGGGGGAGGAACTATGGCTACACCTTC
>few|TRBV7-2|TRBJ1-6|TRBD1
CASSTDRGNSPLHF
TGTGCCAGCAGCACGGACAGGGGTAATTCACCCCTCCACTTT
>-|TRBV10-3|TRBJ2-3|-
CAISELLATQDTQYF
TGTGCCATCAGTGAACTACTAGCAACACAAGATACGCAGTATTTT
>many|TRBV11-2|TRBJ2-1|-
CASSQTDSPSYNEQFF
TGTGCCAGCAGCCAAACGGACTCCCCTTCCTACAATGAGCAGTTCTTC
>-|TRBV4-2|TRBJ2-1|TRBD2
CASSPEGPGLAGTGEQFF
TGTGCCAGCAGCCCAGAGGGTCCGGGACTAGCGGGGACGGGTGAGCAGTTCTTC
>many|TRBV7-2|TRBJ1-5|-
CASSLALQPQHF
TGTGCCAGCAGCTTAGCCCTTCAGCCCCAGCATTTT
>-|TRBV5-1|TRBJ2-1|TRBD2
CASSSGTSGRAYNEQFF
TGCGCCAGCAGCTCTGGGACTAGCGGGAGGGCCTACAATGAGCAGTTCTTC
>many|TRBV29-1|TRBJ2-7|TRBD1
CSVEESQGVGEQYF
TGCAGCGTTGAAGAAAGCCAGGGGGTGGGGGAGCAGTACTTC
>-|TRBV10-3|TRBJ2-7|-
CAIKPSSYELYF
TGTGCCATCAAGCCTAGCTCCTACGAGCTCTACTTC
>-|TRBV11-2|TRBJ2-3|TRBD2
CASSLVLAGDFGNTQYF
TGTGCCAGCAGCTTAGTTCTAGCGGGAGATTTTGGTAATACGCAGTATTTT
>-|TRBV20-1|TRBJ2-7|-
CSAPGTYSYEQYF
TGCAGTGCCCCCGGGACGTACTCCTACGAGCAGTACTTC
>few|TRBV15|TRBJ2-7|-
CATSRDGTSYEQYF
TGTGCCACCAGCCGGGACGGGACCTCCTACGAGCAGTACTTC
>many|TRBV7-3|TRBJ2-7|TRBD2
CASSPSSGLAAYEQYF
TGTGCCAGCAGTCCCTCATCCGGACTAGCGGCCTACGAGCAGTACTTC
>many|TRBV6-2/TRBV6-3|TRBJ2-3|TRBD2
CASSYSRTSLADTQYF
TGTGCCAGCAGTTACTCCCGGACTAGTTTGGCAGATACGCAGTATTTT
>-|TRBV10-3|TRBJ1-1|-
CAIRDTPNTEAFF
TGTGCCATCAGGGACACCCCGAACACTGAAGCTTTCTTT
>-|TRBV20-1|TRBJ1-1|TRBD1
CSAAQGASTEAFF
TGCAGTGCTGCACAGGGGGCAAGCACTGAAGCTTTCTTT
>-|TRBV28|TRBJ1-4|-
CASSFGRNEKLFF
TGTGCCAGCAGTTTTGGCAGGAATGAAAAACTGTTTTTT
>-|TRBV2|TRBJ2-7|-
CASSREGEPYEQYF
TGTGCCAGCAGTAGGGAGGGGGAGCCCTACGAGCAGTACTTC
>-|TRBV9|TRBJ2-2|TRBD1
CASSIPGQGKNAGELFF
TGTGCCAGCAGCATCCCGGGACAGGGGAAAAACGCCGGGGAGCTGTTTTTT
>-|TRBV2|TRBJ2-7|-
CATGPLLREQYF
TGTGCCACAGGACCATTACTACGCGAGCAGTACTTC
>once|TRBV2|TRBJ1-1|-
CASSEGVGYTEAFF
TGTGCCAGCAGTGAGGGGGTGGGCTACACTGAAGCTTTCTTT
>many|TRBV2|TRBJ1-5|-
CASSLNLLTQPQHF
TGTGCCAGCAGTCTAAATCTGCTTACTCAGCCCCAGCATTTT
>many|TRBV29-1|TRBJ1-2|-
CSVERANNYGYTF
TGCAGCGTTGAACGGGCAAACAACTATGGCTACACCTTC
>many|TRBV12-3/TRBV12-4|TRBJ1-6|TRBD1
CASRHRDRGSSPLHF
TGTGCCAGCAGACACCGGGACAGGGGCTCGTCACCCCTCCACTTT
>many|TRBV20-1|TRBJ1-1|-
CSATPPGVMNTEAFF
TGCAGTGCCACGCCCCCGGGGGTCATGAACACTGAAGCTTTCTTT
>few|TRBV29-1|TRBJ1-1|TRBD1
CSVGQGRTEAFF
TGCAGCGTTGGACAGGGGCGCACTGAAGCTTTCTTT
>once|TRBV7-6|TRBJ2-1|-
CASSLASSVYNEQFF
TGTGCCAGCAGCTTAGCGTCTAGTGTCTACAATGAGCAGTTCTTC
>many|TRBV14|TRBJ2-2|-
CASSQYTGTLNTGELFF
TGTGCCAGCAGCCAATATACCGGGACACTGAACACCGGGGAGCTGTTTTTT
>-|TRBV27|TRBJ1-1|-
CASASGRACMNTEAFF
TGTGCCAGCGCTTCGGGCAGGGCATGCATGAACACTGAAGCTTTCTTT
>-|TRBV12-3/TRBV12-4|TRBJ2-2|-
CAGSPERYAGELFF
TGTGCCGGCAGCCCCGAAAGATACGCCGGGGAGCTGTTTTTT
>many|TRBV7-9|TRBJ1-2|-
CASSLEVGGVGYTF
TGTGCCAGCAGCTTAGAAGTGGGGGGAGTTGGCTACACCTTC
>-|TRBV29-1|TRBJ1-1|-
CSTSDTPSTEAFF
TGCAGCACATCTGACACTCCAAGCACTGAAGCTTTCTTT
>many|TRBV7-2|TRBJ1-2|TRBD1
CASSPAPGQGNGYTF
TGTGCCAGCAGCCCCGCACCGGGACAGGGAAATGGCTACACCTTC
>many|TRBV20-1|TRBJ2-5|-
CSARGRGAETQYF
TGCAGTGCTAGAGGAAGGGGGGCAGAGACCCAGTACTTC
>-|TRBV19|TRBJ2-5|TRBD1
CASSANRDRGSKTQYF
TGTGCCAGTAGTGCGAACCGGGACAGGGGCTCCAAGACCCAGTACTTC
>-|TRBV19|TRBJ1-1|-
CASGVKGDTEAFF
TGTGCCAGTGGGGTAAAGGGGGACACTGAAGCTTTCTTT
>few|TRBV2|TRBJ2-1|TRBD1
CASSYGTGAYNEQFF
TGTGCCAGCAGTTATGGGACAGGGGCTTACAATGAGCAGTTCTTC
>-|TRBV14|TRBJ2-5|-
CASSQFGGYQETQYF
TGTGCCAGCAGCCAATTTGGGGGGTACCAAGAGACCCAGTACTTC
>many|TRBV18|TRBJ2-2|-
CASSPEAGELFF
TGTGCCAGCTCACCAGAGGCCGGGGAGCTGTTTTTT
>-|TRBV20-1|TRBJ1-1|-
CSARDPKETSGAFF
TGCAGTGCTAGAGATCCGAAGGAAACCAGTGGAGCTTTCTTT
>-|TRBV7-6|TRBJ2-5|TRBD2
CASSHQTSGVEETQYF
TGTGCCAGCAGCCACCAGACTAGCGGGGTGGAAGAGACCCAGTACTTC